The rows below give T cell receptor beta chains drawn from one sample of a study of blood T cell repertoires in COVID-19. The protocol was immunoSEQ multiplex PCR, while the TCRdb copy is restricted to in-frame clones and leaves out a portion. The sample consists of some 300,000 clones, roughly 90% of them appearing once. Specimen: PBMCs or T cells enriched from blood (not recorded which). These receptor sequences come from a woman between 50 and 59 years old who had been exposed to COVID-19. The CDR3 runs from the conserved cysteine through the conserved F or W. The order of the fields is clone size, V gene, D gene, J gene, CDR3 DNA, CDR3 protein. The D gene is left open where the match is weak. Clone size, where shown, is once, few, many, or a class for clones that have expanded.

few	TRBV11-3	-	TRBJ2-2	TGTGCCAGCAGCTCACAAGTTACCGGGGAGCTGTTTTTT	CASSSQVTGELFF
-	TRBV19	-	TRBJ1-4	TGTGCCAGTACCCAGGGTTTCGGATATGAAAAACTGTTTTTT	CASTQGFGYEKLFF
-	TRBV5-6	-	TRBJ2-7	TGTGCCAGCAGCTTGGGACAGGTGGGCTCCTACGAGCAGTACTTC	CASSLGQVGSYEQYF
-	TRBV18	-	TRBJ1-2	TGTGCCAGCTCACCTGCCGCGGAAGGCTATGGCTACACCTTC	CASSPAAEGYGYTF
-	TRBV30	-	TRBJ1-1	TGTGCCTGGAGTGGCGGGGGGAGCACTGAAGCTTTCTTT	CAWSGGGSTEAFF
-	TRBV3-1/TRBV3-2	-	TRBJ2-7	TGTGCCAGCAGCCCGTCGGGTCGGGGGTCCTACGAGCAGTACTTC	CASSPSGRGSYEQYF
-	TRBV28	-	TRBJ1-6	TGTGCCAGCAGTTTTACAGGCAAAATAGACGGGTATAATTCACCCCTCCACTTT	CASSFTGKIDGYNSPLHF
-	TRBV11-2	TRBD1	TRBJ2-5	TGTGCCAGCAGCCGGCAGGGGGCGCTTGGTGAGACCCAGTACTTC	CASSRQGALGETQYF
-	TRBV7-2	-	TRBJ2-1	TGTGCCAGCAGCTTTGGCGGTTCCTACAATGAGCAGTTCTTC	CASSFGGSYNEQFF
-	TRBV3-1/TRBV3-2	TRBD1	TRBJ2-7	TGTGCCAGCAGCCCTTTTACAGGGGTATGGGAGCGCGAGCAGTACTTC	CASSPFTGVWEREQYF
-	TRBV12-3/TRBV12-4	-	TRBJ2-5	TGTGCCAGCACCCTAGGGGGTCGGGAGACCCAGTACTTC	CASTLGGRETQYF
-	TRBV2	-	TRBJ1-2	TGTGCCAGCAGTGAAGGTCCAGGGGCGAACTATGGCTACACCTTC	CASSEGPGANYGYTF
-	TRBV15	-	TRBJ2-2	TGTGCCACCAGCGGAAAGCATTCCTCAGGCACCGGGGAGCTGTTTTTT	CATSGKHSSGTGELFF
few	TRBV2	TRBD1	TRBJ1-3	TGTGCCAGCCGACAGGGGGCTTCTGGAAACACCATATATTTT	CASRQGASGNTIYF
-	TRBV10-3	TRBD1	TRBJ1-2	TGTGCCATCAGTGAGGTCGGGACAGGAGCTAACTATGGCTACACCTTC	CAISEVGTGANYGYTF
-	TRBV6-5	TRBD1	TRBJ2-7	TGTGCCAGCAGCCGGACAGGGAACTACGAGCAGTACTTC	CASSRTGNYEQYF
-	TRBV5-1	-	TRBJ2-1	TGCGCCAGCAGCTTGGGAGGGGGTGCCTACAATGAGCAGTTCTTC	CASSLGGGAYNEQFF
-	TRBV27	TRBD2	TRBJ2-3	TGTGCCAGCAGTTTAACTAGCGGGGGCACAGATACGCAGTATTTT	CASSLTSGGTDTQYF
-	TRBV3-1/TRBV3-2	-	TRBJ1-3	TGTGCCAGCAGCCCCCCCACTAGACTCGGAAACACCATATATTTT	CASSPPTRLGNTIYF
-	TRBV2	-	TRBJ1-1	TGTGCCAGCACGGACACTGAAGCTTTCTTT	CASTDTEAFF
-	TRBV19	TRBD2	TRBJ2-3	TGTGCCAGTAGGCCAGCGGGAAGCACAGATACGCAGTATTTT	CASRPAGSTDTQYF
-	TRBV7-9	TRBD2	TRBJ2-5	TGTGCCAGCAGCTTACGCGCTAGCGGGGAGCTTCAAGAGACCCAGTACTTC	CASSLRASGELQETQYF
few	TRBV27	TRBD2	TRBJ2-2	TGTGCCAGCAGGCGTCAGGTCCTAGCGGGGGGGCCGAACACCGGGGAGCTGTTTTTT	CASRRQVLAGGPNTGELFF
-	TRBV24-1	TRBD2	TRBJ2-1	TGTGCCACCAGTGTAGCGGGCAATGAGCAGTTCTTC	CATSVAGNEQFF